This passage covers 18 T cell receptor beta chains from one sample sequenced in a study of OX40 agonist ivuxolimab in advanced cancers. Sequencing used immunoSEQ multiplex PCR; TCRdb keeps in-frame clones, though not all of them. Of 73,000 or so clones in the sample, 86% were seen once. The sample in question was CD4+ or CD8+ T cells sorted from blood, obtained in a trial of the OX40 agonist ivuxolimab. Receptors originate from an adult with an advanced solid tumor such as melanoma, head and neck, liver or kidney cancer.

The V call is TRBV28, the J call TRBJ1-5, with 9 bases aligning to TRBD1. V was clipped by 6 bases and J by 7 bases; unmatched bases: 10. The CDR3 has 15 amino acids. Germline V gives CDR1 MDHEN, CDR2 SYDVKM. CDR3: CASSSWDRVDQPQHF. The CDR3 DNA follows: TGTGCCAGCAGCTCATGGGACAGGGTCGACCAGCCCCAGCATTTT. Drawing the rest from reference TRBV28 and TRBJ1-5, the complete variable domain is DVKVTQSSRYLVKRTGEKVFLECVQDMDHENMFWYRQDPGLGLRLIYFSYDVKMKEKGDIPEGYSVSREKKERFSLILESASTNQTSMYLCASSSWDRVDQPQHFGDGTRLSIL.

This rearrangement joins TRBV13 to TRBJ2-3; D gene uncertain. V lost 5 bases and J 6 bases, leaving 18 bases between the germline ends. From germline, CDR1 is PRHDT and CDR2 FYEKMQ (reference sequence). The CDR3 runs 15 residues. The CDR3 region has the DNA TGTGCCAGCAGCCGCTCTTCGAATAGGGCCGATACGCAGTATTTT. Translated: CASSRSSNRADTQYF. The whole variable domain, remainder taken from reference TRBV13 and TRBJ2-3, is AAGVIQSPRHLIKEKRETATLKCYPIPRHDTVYWYQQGPGQDPQFLISFYEKMQSDKGSIPDRFSAQQFSDYHSELNMSSLELGDSALYFCASSRSSNRADTQYFGPGTRLTVL.

This clone appeared a single time. V usage is TRBV19 and J usage is TRBJ1-2, with 9 bases fitting TRBD1. The CDR3 consists of 18 residues. Germline V gene sequence: CDR1 LNHDA, CDR2 SQIVND (reference sequence). The trim removed 6 bases at V and 1 base at J, leaving 15 bases unmatched. The CDR3 sequence is CASRTPGQGRKSNYGYTF. The DNA for the CDR3 is TGTGCCAGTAGGACCCCGGGACAGGGCCGTAAGAGTAACTATGGCTACACCTTC. The full variable domain, in which reference TRBV19 and TRBJ1-2 provide the parts outside the CDR3, is DGGITQSPKYLFRKEGQNVTLSCEQNLNHDAMYWYRQDPGQGLRLIYYSQIVNDFQKGDIAEGYSVSREKKESFPLTVTSAQKNPTAFYLCASRTPGQGRKSNYGYTFGSGTRLTVV.

The V and J genes are TRBV19 and TRBJ1-2, with a tentative D call TRBD1 (6 bases). Trimming stripped 7 bases from V and 2 bases from J, with 20 bases between. Germline-derived CDR1 and CDR2 are LNHDA and SQIVND (reference sequence). The CDR3 is 16 residues long. CDR3 region: CASNRRQRGRNYGYTF. CDR3 coding DNA: TGTGCCAGTAATCGACGGCAAAGGGGGAGGAACTATGGCTACACCTTC.

The chain joins TRBV28 to TRBJ1-4, with D maybe TRBD1 (5 bases). V was trimmed by 8 bases and J by 2 bases, leaving 12 bases between them. This CDR3 has 14 residues. Germline lookup yields CDR1 MDHEN and CDR2 SYDVKM. CDR3 region: CASPSGGTNEKLFF. The CDR3 DNA follows: TGTGCCAGCCCTTCCGGGGGGACTAATGAAAAACTGTTTTTT. The full variable domain, its missing parts supplied by reference TRBV28 and TRBJ1-4, is DVKVTQSSRYLVKRTGEKVFLECVQDMDHENMFWYRQDPGLGLRLIYFSYDVKMKEKGDIPEGYSVSREKKERFSLILESASTNQTSMYLCASPSGGTNEKLFFGSGTQLSVL.

The chain employs TRBV18 and TRBJ2-1; 9 bases map to TRBD1. With 3 bases clipped from V and 6 bases from J, the junction kept 9 bases outside the gene matches. From germline, CDR1 is KGHSH and CDR2 LQKENI. The CDR3 spans 16 residues. The CDR3 loop is CASSPRTGQGSNEQFF. DNA for the CDR3: TGTGCCAGCTCACCTCGAACGGGACAGGGTAGCAATGAGCAGTTCTTC.

This clone was seen a handful of times. The chain links TRBV15 to TRBJ2-5; maybe TRBD2 (6 bases). V was clipped by 1 base and J by 1 base, with 10 bases between them. This CDR3 comprises 15 residues. Germline V gene data show CDR1 as LNHNV and CDR2 as YYDKDF (reference sequence). The CDR3 loop reads CATSRGSGGQETQYF. CDR3 nucleotides: TGTGCCACCAGCAGAGGTTCCGGGGGCCAAGAGACCCAGTACTTC.

The V and J genes are TRBV20-1 and TRBJ2-7; no definite D call. CDR1 is DFQATT, CDR2 SNEGSKA, per germline (reference sequence). The CDR3 contains 11 residues. V was pared by 3 bases and J by 0 bases, with 3 bases between. CDR3 in amino acids: CSARSSYEQYF. The CDR3 DNA reads as TGCAGTGCTAGGAGCTCCTACGAGCAGTACTTC.

This rearrangement joins TRBV23-1 to TRBJ2-7, with a weak D call TRBD2 (6 bases). TRBV23-1 is an ORF, with its function uncertain. Trimming shortened V by 9 bases and J by 1 base, and 13 bases separated the two germline ends. This CDR3 is 13 amino acids long. The chain's CDR3 is CARSRRGSYEQYF. CDR3 coding DNA: TGCGCCAGATCTCGGCGGGGATCCTACGAGCAGTACTTC.

The CDR3 sequence is CASSLGPRPSGANVLTF. The CDR3 DNA reads as TGTGCCAGCTCTCTAGGACCCCGCCCCTCTGGGGCCAACGTCCTGACTTTC. The chain couples TRBV18 to TRBJ2-6; D remains unclear. There are 17 residues in the CDR3. Germline CDR1 is KGHSH and CDR2 is LQKENI. Trimming left V 6 bases short and J 0 bases short, with 15 bases between.

A note on this clone: Relative to the germline gene, one junction end is altered; a read error may explain this. The chain is built from TRBV5-4 and TRBJ2-7; D may be TRBD2 (5 bases). The CDR3 extends over 15 amino acids. Germline V gives CDR1 SGHNT, CDR2 YYREEE (reference sequence). The CDR3 nucleotides are TGCGCCAGCAGCCAAGGCGGTGAGGGATCCTACGAGCAGTACTTC. It encodes CASSQGGEGSYEQYF. Combining the CDR3 with reference TRBV5-4 and TRBJ2-7 gives the whole variable domain ETGVTQSPTHLIKTRGQQVTLRCSSQSGHNTVSWYQQALGQGPQFIFQYYREEENGRGNFPPRFSGLQFPNYSSELNVNALELDDSALYLCASSQGGEGSYEQYFGPGTRLTVT.

This clone was observed a few times. The genes are TRBV30 and TRBJ1-5; perhaps TRBD1 as D (6 bases). CDR3 length: 12 residues. Trimming removed 0 bases from V and 9 bases from J, with 9 bases in between. Germline CDR1 is GTSNPN and CDR2 is SVGIG (reference sequence). The CDR3 DNA follows: TGTGCCTGGAGTGTCAGGGGTACGCCCCAGCATTTT. Translating gives CAWSVRGTPQHF.

The rearrangement joins TRBV13 to TRBJ1-6; D perhaps matches TRBD1 (6 bases). Germline V gene data show CDR1 as PRHDT and CDR2 as FYEKMQ (reference sequence). The CDR3 totals 16 residues. V dropped 0 bases and J dropped 6 bases, with 12 bases sitting between them. DNA for the CDR3: TGTGCCAGCAGCTTAGGACAGGGTATGGGTAATTCACCCCTCCACTTT. This sequence encodes CASSLGQGMGNSPLHF.

The CDR3 protein is CASSLAYLDSTYEQYF. The CDR3 nucleotides read TGTGCCAGCAGCTTAGCATATTTGGACAGTACCTACGAGCAGTACTTC. The chain is built from TRBV7-9 and TRBJ2-5; possibly TRBD1 for D (6 bases). Gene TRBJ2-7 matches the end of the DNA better, so the J call may be wrong. The CDR3 length is 16 residues. Germline values: CDR1 SEHNR, CDR2 FQNEAQ (reference sequence).

The CDR3: CASSPIAVGELFF. As DNA, the CDR3 is TGTGCCAGCTCACCGATCGCAGTCGGGGAGCTGTTTTTT. The chain carries TRBV18 and TRBJ2-2; D not resolved. Germline V gives CDR1 KGHSH, CDR2 LQKENI. Trimming shortened V by 3 bases and J by 7 bases, and 9 bases separated the two germline ends. CDR3 length: 13 amino acids.

As DNA, the CDR3 is TGTGCCAGCTTACGGTCGGGGGGAGCGCAAGAGACCCAGTACTTC. Residues: CASLRSGGAQETQYF. The chain couples TRBV5-4 to TRBJ2-5, with 7 bases fitting TRBD2. This CDR3 has 15 residues. V was pared by 7 bases and J by 2 bases, with 11 bases of the junction left unmatched. Germline CDR1 reads SGHNT; CDR2 reads YYREEE (reference sequence).

This clone was seen a few times. CDR3 sequence reads: CASSLQGARNSPLHF. DNA of the CDR3: TGTGCCAGCAGCTTACAGGGGGCGAGGAATTCACCCCTCCACTTT. The chain recombines TRBV5-8 with TRBJ1-6, with 9 bases identical to TRBD1. From germline, CDR1 is SGHTS and CDR2 YDEGEE. This CDR3 has 15 residues. V lost 2 bases and J lost 7; bases outside the gene matches: 4.

This sequence joins TRBV2 and TRBJ2-3; the D is unclear. CDR1 is SNHLY and CDR2 is FYNNEI in the germline V gene. The CDR3 runs 14 residues. Trimming removed 3 bases at V and 2 bases at J, with 9 bases between. The DNA for the CDR3 is TGTGCCAGCAGTGATGCCAGAGACACAGATACGCAGTATTTT. Translating it yields CASSDARDTDTQYF.